This T cell receptor (beta chain) stems from a study of blood T cell repertoires in COVID-19. Study in general: Nucleic acid was either cDNA or gDNA, and it came from T cells, B-cell-depleted T cells, or PBMCs.

Enrolled during active infection, Seattle patients were then followed longitudinally. Libraries were prepared by immunoSEQ multiplex PCR; TCRdb keeps only in-frame clonotypes and omits some of them. This table holds about 170,000 clones, more than 75% found once. The V end lost 6 bases, the J end lost 6 bases, and 21 bases lay between the germline ends. Germline V gene sequence: CDR1 SQVTM, CDR2 ANQGSEA. This CDR3 spans 15 amino acids. The chain links TRBV29-1 to TRBJ2-1, with D maybe TRBD2 (6 bases). This clonotype was sampled from a man in his sixties with COVID-19, enrolled during active disease. The material sequenced was peripheral blood. CDR3 sequence reads: CSVDHSKEGPNEQFF. The CDR3 DNA follows: TGCAGCGTAGACCATAGCAAGGAGGGCCCCAATGAGCAGTTCTTC.